This TCR beta chain emerged from a study of cytomegalovirus exposure and HLA in healthy donors. Study-level background: According to later analysis, the same platform produced the 120 validation and about 630 first-cohort repertoires. Findings and caveats of the study: With high specificity and sensitivity, the classifier reportedly diagnosed cytomegalovirus status. A few CMV-associated chains were confirmed in vitro to be specific for CMV antigens. The authors listed 150 to 200 TCR beta chains as cytomegalovirus-associated.

On this clone itself: Its antigen is still unknown.

CDR1 and CDR2 (germline): GTSNPN, SVGIG (reference sequence). This CDR3 comprises 13 residues. V was clipped by 6 bases and J by 3 bases; unmatched bases: 7. The table came from immunoSEQ multiplex PCR; TCRdb's copy has only in-frame clones and leaves some out. The sample includes approximately 200,000 clones, more than 80% of them seen just once. The TCR sequence derives from a man between 18 and 29 years old in good health and CMV-seropositive. Sequencing input: PBMCs. The rearrangement joins TRBV30 to TRBJ2-5; the match to TRBD2 covers 7 bases. The CDR3 DNA is TGTGCCTGTTCTGGGGGGGGGAAAGAGACCCAGTACTTC. This gives the protein CACSGGGKETQYF.